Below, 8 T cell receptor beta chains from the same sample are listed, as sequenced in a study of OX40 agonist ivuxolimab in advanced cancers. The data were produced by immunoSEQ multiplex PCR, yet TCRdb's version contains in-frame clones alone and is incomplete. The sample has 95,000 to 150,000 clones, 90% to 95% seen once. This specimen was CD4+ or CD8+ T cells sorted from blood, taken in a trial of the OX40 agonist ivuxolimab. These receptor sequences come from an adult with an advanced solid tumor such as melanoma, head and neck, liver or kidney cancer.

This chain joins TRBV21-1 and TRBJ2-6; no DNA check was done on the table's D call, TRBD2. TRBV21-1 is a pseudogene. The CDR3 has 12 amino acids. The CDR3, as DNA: TGTGCCAGCAGCGGCCAAGAGGACTCAACGGCTTTC. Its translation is CASSGQEDSTAF.

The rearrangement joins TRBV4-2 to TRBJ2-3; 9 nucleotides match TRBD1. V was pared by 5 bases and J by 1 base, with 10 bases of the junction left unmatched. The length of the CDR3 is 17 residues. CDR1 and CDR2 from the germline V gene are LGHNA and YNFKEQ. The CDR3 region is CASSRDDDRGGTDTQYF. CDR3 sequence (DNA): TGTGCCAGCAGCAGAGACGATGACAGGGGGGGCACAGATACGCAGTATTTT.

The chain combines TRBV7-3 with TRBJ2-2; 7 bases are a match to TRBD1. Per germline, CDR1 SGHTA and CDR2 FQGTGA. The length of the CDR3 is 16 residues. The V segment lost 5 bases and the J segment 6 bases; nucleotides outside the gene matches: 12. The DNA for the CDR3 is TGTGCCAGCAGCCTCCAGGGGGTCGGGGTTCCCGGGGAGCTGTTTTTT. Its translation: CASSLQGVGVPGELFF.

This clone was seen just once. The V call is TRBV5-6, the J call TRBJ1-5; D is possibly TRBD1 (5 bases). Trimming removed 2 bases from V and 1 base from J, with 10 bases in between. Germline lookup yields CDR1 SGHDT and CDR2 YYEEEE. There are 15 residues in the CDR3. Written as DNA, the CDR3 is TGTGCCAGCAGCTTCGGGGGAAGGAGCAATCAGCCCCAGCATTTT. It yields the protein CASSFGGRSNQPQHF.

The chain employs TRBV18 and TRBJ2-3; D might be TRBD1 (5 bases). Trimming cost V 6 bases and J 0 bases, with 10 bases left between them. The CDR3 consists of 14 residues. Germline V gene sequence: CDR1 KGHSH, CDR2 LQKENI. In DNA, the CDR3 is TGTGCCAGCTCCCCGACAGCTAGCACAGATACGCAGTATTTT. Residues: CASSPTASTDTQYF. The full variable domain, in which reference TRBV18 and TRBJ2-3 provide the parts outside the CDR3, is NAGVMQNPRHLVRRRGQEARLRCSPMKGHSHVYWYRQLPEEGLKFMVYLQKENIIDESGMPKERFSAEFPKEGPSILRIQQVVRGDSAAYFCASSPTASTDTQYFGPGTRLTVL.

The CDR3 nucleotides are TGTGCCAGCGGACCGACAGGGGTGAATTCACCCCTCCACTTT. This encodes CASGPTGVNSPLHF. The chain uses TRBV6-6 and TRBJ1-6, with 8 bases fitting TRBD1. This CDR3 is built from 14 residues. V was pared by 8 bases and J by 7 bases, with 7 bases of the junction left unmatched. Germline V gives CDR1 MNHNY, CDR2 SVGAGI (reference sequence).

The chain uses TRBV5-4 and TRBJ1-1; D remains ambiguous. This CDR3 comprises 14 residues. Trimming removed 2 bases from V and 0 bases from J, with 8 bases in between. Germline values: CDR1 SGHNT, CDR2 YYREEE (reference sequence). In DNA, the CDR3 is TGTGCCAGCAGCTTCGGGGTAGTGAACACTGAAGCTTTCTTT. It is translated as CASSFGVVNTEAFF.

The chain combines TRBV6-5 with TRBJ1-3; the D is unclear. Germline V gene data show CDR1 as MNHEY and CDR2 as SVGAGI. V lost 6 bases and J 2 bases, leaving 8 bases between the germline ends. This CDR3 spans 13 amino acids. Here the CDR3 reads CASRRDAGNTIYF. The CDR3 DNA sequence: TGTGCCAGCAGGCGGGATGCTGGAAACACCATATATTTT.